This T cell receptor (beta chain) was documented in a study of blood T cell repertoires in COVID-19. The CDR3 covers 16 residues. J gave up 4 bases and V 0 bases, and 6 bases lay outside the gene matches. Germline V lookup: CDR1 SGHRS, CDR2 YFSETQ. The protocol was immunoSEQ multiplex PCR, while the TCRdb copy is restricted to in-frame clones and leaves out a portion. Of 30,000 to 40,000 clones listed, over 70% were seen once; the top ten hold 13% to 15%. Sequencing was carried out using peripheral blood. The rearrangement links TRBV5-1 to TRBJ2-5, with TRBD2 identical over 10 bases. This clonotype was sampled from a man aged 60 to 69 with active COVID-19. CDR3 region: CASSLGTASGGETQYF. CDR3 DNA sequence: TGCGCCAGCAGCTTGGGGACGGCTAGCGGGGGAGAGACCCAGTACTTC.